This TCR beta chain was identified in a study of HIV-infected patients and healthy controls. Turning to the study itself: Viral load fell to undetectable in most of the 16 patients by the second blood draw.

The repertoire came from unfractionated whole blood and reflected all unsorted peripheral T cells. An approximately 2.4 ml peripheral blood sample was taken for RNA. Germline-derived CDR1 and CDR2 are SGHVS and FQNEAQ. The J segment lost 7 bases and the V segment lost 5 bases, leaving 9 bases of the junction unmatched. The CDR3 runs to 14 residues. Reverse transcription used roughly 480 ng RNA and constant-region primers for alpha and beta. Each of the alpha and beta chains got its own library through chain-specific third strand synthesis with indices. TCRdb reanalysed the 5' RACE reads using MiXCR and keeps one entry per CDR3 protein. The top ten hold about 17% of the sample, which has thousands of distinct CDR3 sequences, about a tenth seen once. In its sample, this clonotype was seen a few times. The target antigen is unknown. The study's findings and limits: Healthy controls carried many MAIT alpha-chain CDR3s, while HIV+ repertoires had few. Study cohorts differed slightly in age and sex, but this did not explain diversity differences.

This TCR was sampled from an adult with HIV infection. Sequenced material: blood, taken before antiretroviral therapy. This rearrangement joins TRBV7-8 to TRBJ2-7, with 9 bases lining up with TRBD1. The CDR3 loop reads CASSLGTGIGEQYF. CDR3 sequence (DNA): TGTGCCAGCAGCCTAGGGACAGGGATAGGTGAGCAGTACTTC. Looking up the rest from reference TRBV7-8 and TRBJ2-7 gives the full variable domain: GAGVSQSPRYKVAKRGQDVALRCDPISGHVSLFWYQQALGQGPEFLTYFQNEAQLDKSGLPSDRFFAERPEGSVSTLKIQRTQQEDSAVYLCASSLGTGIGEQYFGPGTRLTVT.